The 27 T cell receptor beta chains below all came from one sample that was sequenced in a study of CD8+ T cells in alopecia areata. Sequencing templates came from extracted RNA that was reverse transcribed into cDNA. TCRdb's table, derived via immunoSEQ multiplex PCR, lists solely in-frame clones and lacks some. Found here are around 97,000 clones, 55% of them singletons; the top ten hold 8.8%. Sequencing was carried out using CD4+ T cells sorted from blood. The origin of the receptors is a human donor in good health.

This clone was counted a few times. The V gene is TRBV4-1, the J gene TRBJ2-3; D tentatively fits TRBD1 or TRBD2 (6 bases each). The V gene's germline CDR1 is MGHRA and CDR2 YSYEKL. The CDR3 is made up of 15 amino acids. Deletions cut 0 bases from V and 4 bases from J, with 11 bases between. The CDR3 spells CASSQDLGGPDTQYF. DNA for the CDR3: TGCGCCAGCAGCCAAGATCTCGGGGGCCCAGATACGCAGTATTTT.

In DNA, the CDR3 is TGTGCCAGCAGCTTGCAGGGGGCCACCGGGGAGCTGTTTTTT. This codes for CASSLQGATGELFF. The chain recombines TRBV5-6 with TRBJ2-2; 8 bases agree with TRBD1. V trimming: 1 base; J trimming: 4 bases; junction bases outside the gene matches: 0. Germline CDR1 and CDR2: SGHDT and YYEEEE. The CDR3 is made up of 14 amino acids.

The chain couples TRBV29-1 to TRBJ1-1; maybe TRBD1 (6 bases). Trimming took off 2 bases at V and 1 base at J, with 11 bases between the two ends. The CDR3 consists of 14 residues. The germline V gene encodes CDR1 SQVTM and CDR2 ANQGSEA. The CDR3 here is CSVERQVGNTEAFF. The CDR3 coding sequence is TGCAGCGTTGAACGACAGGTGGGGAACACTGAAGCTTTCTTT.

Only a few counts were recorded for this clone. V and J are TRBV29-1 and TRBJ1-2; maybe TRBD1 (6 bases). Germline lookup yields CDR1 SQVTM and CDR2 ANQGSEA. This CDR3 is built from 14 residues. Trimming shortened V by 4 bases and J by 3 bases, and 15 bases separated the two germline ends. The CDR3 region has the DNA TGCAGCGTTGGCGTGGGGGGGCCCGACTATGGCTACACCTTC. Its protein product is CSVGVGGPDYGYTF.

This chain joins TRBV5-1 and TRBJ1-2; D is perhaps TRBD1 (5 bases). The CDR3 spans 13 residues. Germline values: CDR1 SGHRS, CDR2 YFSETQ. Between the trimmed V and J ends, which lost 0 bases and 8 bases, there was a span of 11 bases. As DNA, the CDR3 is TGCGCCAGCAGCTTGGCTGGAGGGGCAGGCTACACCTTC. This encodes CASSLAGGAGYTF.

The chain links TRBV9 to TRBJ2-5; D uncertain. Germline V gene sequence: CDR1 SGDLS, CDR2 YYNGEE. Trimming shortened V by 0 bases and J by 4 bases, and 4 bases separated the two germline ends. The CDR3 has 12 residues. Written as DNA, the CDR3 is TGTGCCAGCAGCGTAGCGGGAGAGACCCAGTACTTC. The encoded protein is CASSVAGETQYF. The complete variable domain, with remaining parts taken from reference TRBV9 and TRBJ2-5, reads DSGVTQTPKHLITATGQRVTLRCSPRSGDLSVYWYQQSLDQGLQFLIQYYNGEERAKGNILERFSAQQFPDLHSELNLSSLELGDSALYFCASSVAGETQYFGPGTRLLVL.

This clone showed up just a few times. The genes are TRBV7-2 and TRBJ1-2, with TRBD1 matching over 7 bases. This CDR3 has 14 amino acids. The junction had 11 bases not matched to a gene; V was cut back by 5 bases and J by 8 bases. The germline gives CDR1 SGHTA, CDR2 FQGNSA. CDR3 sequence reads: CASSLNRDRGGYTF. The CDR3 DNA sequence: TGTGCCAGCAGCCTGAACCGGGACAGAGGAGGCTACACCTTC.

This clone was counted only a few times. Additional DNA sequences in this sample encode the identical CDR3. CDR3 bases: TGCAGCGTTGCTGGCTCTGGGGCCAACGTCCTGACTTTC. The encoded protein is CSVAGSGANVLTF. V is TRBV29-1 and J is TRBJ2-6; D is ambiguous. This CDR3 region has 13 residues. Germline lookup yields CDR1 SQVTM and CDR2 ANQGSEA. V was pared by 4 bases and J by 0 bases, with 4 bases between. The full variable domain, with the rest looked up from reference TRBV29-1 and TRBJ2-6, is SAVISQKPSRDICQRGTSLTIQCQVDSQVTMMFWYRQQPGQSLTLIATANQGSEATYESGFVIDKFPISRPNLTFSTLTVSNMSPEDSSIYLCSVAGSGANVLTFGAGSRLTVL.

This chain connects TRBV20-1 to TRBJ2-5; D not resolved. V lost 7 bases and J lost 5, with 8 bases in between. Per the germline V gene, CDR1 is DFQATT and CDR2 is SNEGSKA (reference sequence). The CDR3 covers 10 residues. CDR3 nucleotide sequence: TGCAGTGAGAAGCGCGAGACCCAGTACTTC. Protein product: CSEKRETQYF.

This clone was detected many times. This chain connects TRBV5-4 to TRBJ2-1, with 12 bases identical to TRBD2. The CDR3 spans 17 residues. Germline CDR1 reads SGHNT; CDR2 reads YYREEE (reference sequence). With V trimmed by 4 bases and J by 9 bases, 14 bases remained unmatched. The CDR3 coding sequence is TGTGCCAGCAGCCCGGTCCTAGCGGGGGGGCCTTATGGTGAGCAGTTCTTC. Translated, it gives CASSPVLAGGPYGEQFF. The complete variable domain, with remaining parts taken from reference TRBV5-4 and TRBJ2-1, reads ETGVTQSPTHLIKTRGQQVTLRCSSQSGHNTVSWYQQALGQGPQFIFQYYREEENGRGNFPPRFSGLQFPNYSSELNVNALELDDSALYLCASSPVLAGGPYGEQFFGPGTRLTVL.

The V gene is TRBV6-6, the J gene TRBJ2-7, with a weak D call TRBD2 (6 bases). Germline CDR1 MNHNY, CDR2 SVGAGI (reference sequence). The V end was cut by 4 bases, the J end by 2 bases, with 15 bases between. This CDR3 contains 15 residues. The CDR3 region has the DNA TGTGCCAGCAGTTCGGGACTGAGCTACGCCTACGAGCAGTACTTC. This codes for CASSSGLSYAYEQYF.

J is TRBJ1-5 and V is TRBV7-8; no reliable D call. Trimming shortened V by 2 bases and J by 4 bases, and 12 bases separated the two germline ends. Germline CDR1 reads SGHVS; CDR2 reads FQNEAQ. CDR3 length: 15 residues. This CDR3 is CASSLPLGMNQPQHF. CDR3 bases: TGTGCCAGCAGCTTACCCCTCGGTATGAATCAGCCCCAGCATTTT.

V gene TRBV30 combines with J gene TRBJ2-5; 10 bases are shared with TRBD1. The germline gives CDR1 GTSNPN, CDR2 SVGIG (reference sequence). CDR3 size: 14 residues. Trimming cost V 5 bases and J 5 bases; bases outside gene matches: 8. The DNA of the CDR3 is TGTGCCTGGGGCCGGGACAGGGGTCCCGAGACCCAGTACTTC. Its translation is CAWGRDRGPETQYF.

The chain couples TRBV7-2 to TRBJ2-5, with 8 bases that match TRBD2. V lost 5 bases, J lost 2 bases, and 4 bases stayed unmatched. The CDR3 contains 14 residues. In germline, CDR1 is SGHTA, CDR2 FQGNSA. The CDR3 DNA reads as TGTGCCAGCAGCATCGGGGGGGGGCAAGAGACCCAGTACTTC. It codes for CASSIGGGQETQYF.

The rearrangement uses TRBV4-2 and TRBJ1-1; 9 nucleotides match TRBD1. Losses at the gene ends were 6 bases for V and 4 bases for J; bases not matched to a gene: 6. The CDR3 has 14 amino acids. The germline V gene encodes CDR1 LGHNA and CDR2 YNFKEQ. The CDR3 DNA sequence: TGTGCCAGCAGGCGGGACAGGGTGTCCACTGAAGCTTTCTTT. It codes for CASRRDRVSTEAFF.

The V gene is TRBV6-5, the J gene TRBJ2-3, with 15 bases that match TRBD2. The germline gives CDR1 MNHEY, CDR2 SVGAGI. Trimming at V came to 5 bases and at J to 9 bases, leaving 6 bases not matched to a gene. This CDR3 is built from 15 residues. The CDR3, as DNA: TGTGCCAGCAGTCCCCCGGGACTAGCGGGGGGAACGCAGTATTTT. It is translated as CASSPPGLAGGTQYF.

The rearrangement joins TRBV30 to TRBJ1-6; D call uncertain. V was pared by 0 bases and J by 13 bases, with 13 bases between. Per germline, CDR1 GTSNPN and CDR2 SVGIG (reference sequence). The CDR3 length is 13 residues. The CDR3 bases are TGTGCCTGGAGTGTAAACCGAAGGGAGCCCCTCCACTTT. Encoded protein: CAWSVNRREPLHF. The complete variable domain, with remaining parts taken from reference TRBV30 and TRBJ1-6, reads SQTIHQWPATLVQPVGSPLSLECTVEGTSNPNLYWYRQAAGRGLQLLFYSVGIGQISSEVPQNLSASRPQDRQFILSSKKLLLSDSGFYLCAWSVNRREPLHFGNGTRLTVT.

Only a few counts were recorded for this clone. The chain has TRBV28 and TRBJ2-1; possible D gene TRBD2, 5 bases. Trimming removed 3 bases from V and 2 bases from J, with 11 bases in between. Germline CDR1 is MDHEN and CDR2 is SYDVKM. The CDR3 consists of 15 residues. In DNA, the CDR3 is TGTGCCAGCAGTTTGGGCGGCGGGCCCTACAATGAGCAGTTCTTC. It codes for CASSLGGGPYNEQFF.

J is TRBJ2-6 and V is TRBV5-1; TRBD1 agrees at 9 bases. V lost 2 bases and J lost 2; bases outside the gene matches: 5. The CDR3 length is 17 residues. Looked up from germline, CDR1 is SGHRS and CDR2 is YFSETQ. In DNA form, the CDR3 reads TGCGCCAGCAGCTTACTACAGGGGGCAGCTGGGGCCAACGTCCTGACTTTC. It encodes CASSLLQGAAGANVLTF.

The chain combines TRBV5-1 with TRBJ2-7, with 8 bases lining up with TRBD2. Germline CDR1 SGHRS, CDR2 YFSETQ. The CDR3 totals 15 residues. The V and J ends lost 0 bases and 2 bases, in that order; junction bases with no gene match: 4. The CDR3 nucleotides read TGCGCCAGCAGCTTGGATACTAGCGGAACCTACGAGCAGTACTTC. Protein: CASSLDTSGTYEQYF.

The chain combines TRBV10-3 with TRBJ2-7; TRBD1 is a possible D gene (6 bases). Germline CDR1 is ENHRY and CDR2 is SYGVKD. V lost 6 bases and J lost 0, with 9 bases in between. The CDR3 loop spans 13 amino acids. The CDR3 DNA is TGTGCCATCAGGGTGGACAGCTCCTACGAGCAGTACTTC. Amino acid sequence: CAIRVDSSYEQYF.

The CDR3 DNA follows: TGCAGCGTTGGGGCGGGTAGCACAGATACGCAGTATTTT. It encodes CSVGAGSTDTQYF. V and J are TRBV29-1 and TRBJ2-3, with D tentatively TRBD2 (5 bases). CDR3 length equals 13 residues. The germline V gene encodes CDR1 SQVTM and CDR2 ANQGSEA. Trimming stripped 4 bases from V and 0 bases from J, with 8 bases between.

V is TRBV6-5 and J is TRBJ2-5, with D uncertain. CDR1 is MNHEY, CDR2 SVGAGI, per germline. Trimming took 7 bases from V and 4 from J, leaving 13 bases between them. CDR3 length equals 13 residues. Here the CDR3 DNA reads TGTGCCAGCACTTCGTGGGCTACAGAGACCCAGTACTTC. Protein sequence: CASTSWATETQYF.

The V and J genes are TRBV28 and TRBJ1-4; 9 nucleotides match TRBD1. Unmatched junction bases numbered 9, after V lost 5 bases and J lost 5 bases. This CDR3 spans 16 amino acids. The germline V gene has CDR1 MDHEN and CDR2 SYDVKM. The CDR3 reads CASSPHTGGVNEKLFF. The CDR3 DNA is TGTGCCAGCAGTCCACACACAGGGGGCGTGAATGAAAAACTGTTTTTT. The variable domain in full, completed from reference TRBV28 and TRBJ1-4, reads DVKVTQSSRYLVKRTGEKVFLECVQDMDHENMFWYRQDPGLGLRLIYFSYDVKMKEKGDIPEGYSVSREKKERFSLILESASTNQTSMYLCASSPHTGGVNEKLFFGSGTQLSVL.

This rearrangement joins TRBV5-4 to TRBJ2-5, with D possibly called TRBD1 or TRBD2 (6 bases each). The V gene's germline CDR1 is SGHNT and CDR2 YYREEE (reference sequence). CDR3 size: 16 residues. V lost 4 bases to trimming and J lost 1 base, with 17 bases between them. The CDR3, as DNA: TGTGCCAGCAGCGCCCCGGAGGGGGGACGCCAAGAGACCCAGTACTTC. This codes for CASSAPEGGRQETQYF.

CDR3: CASSRRENTEAFF. DNA of the CDR3: TGTGCCAGCAGCCGCAGGGAGAACACTGAAGCTTTCTTT. This rearrangement joins TRBV6-1 to TRBJ1-1; D is possibly TRBD1 (5 bases). The V gene's germline CDR1 is MNHNS and CDR2 SASEGT. V was clipped by 6 bases and J by 1 base, with 9 bases between them. CDR3 length: 13 amino acids.

The chain joins TRBV2 to TRBJ2-3, with no clear D. Trimming pared 7 bases from V and 4 bases from J, leaving 12 bases between. This CDR3 spans 13 amino acids. The germline CDR1 and CDR2 sequences are SNHLY and FYNNEI. The CDR3 loop reads CASNRDIADTQYF. In DNA, the CDR3 is TGTGCCAGCAATCGAGATATCGCAGATACGCAGTATTTT. Complete variable domain (other parts from reference TRBV2 and TRBJ2-3): EPEVTQTPSHQVTQMGQEVILRCVPISNHLYFYWYRQILGQKVEFLVSFYNNEISEKSEIFDDQFSVERPDGSNFTLKIRSTKLEDSAMYFCASNRDIADTQYFGPGTRLTVL.